The sequence of this T cell receptor beta chain was determined in a study of CXCR3-negative and CXCR3-positive naive CD8 T cells. Whole-study findings and limits: Relative to CXCR3-negative naive cells, CXCR3-positive naive cells had more hydrophobic TRB CDR3s. Naive cells, whether CXCR3-negative or CXCR3-positive, had similar TRBV-TRBJ usage, while memory cells differed.

Points on this clonotype: Its matching antigen is unknown.

UMI-labeled 5' RACE yielded the TRB cDNA libraries. Each CDR3 protein gets one entry in TCRdb, which reprocessed the 5' RACE reads and gives no DNA. Its table records about 130,000 distinct CDR3 sequences. CD45RO-CCR7+CD27+CD95- expression identified naive CD8+ T cells. CDR3 size: 13 residues. This clonotype originated in a human donor in good health. Some clones in this sample may be carry-over from other donors' samples. The genes are TRBV12-3 or TRBV12-4 and TRBJ1-5. The sequenced material came from naive CXCR3- CD8+ T cells from blood. The subset was: CD45RO-CCR7+CD27+CD95- naive CD8+ T cells lacking CXCR3 (TNR3-). CDR3 region: CASRHGGHQPQHF.